This T cell receptor (beta chain) came from a study of T cells after yellow fever vaccination. Study-level findings and limits: Overall, a small share of clonotypes was seen in both CD4 and CD8 compartments. Booster samples showed a return of most primary-vaccination clones (around 96% CD4, about 88% CD8). Though it reached lower strength, the secondary response hit its peak faster, day 5 versus 15. Contaminating bulk clonotypes could be abundant in FACS-sorted repertoires.

In its sample, this clonotype was seen many times. Its antigen is unidentified. The conserved closing phenylalanine or tryptophan is absent in this CDR3, likely reflecting a read error. No DNA is shown, since the ends of the CDR3 on it are uncertain; the CDR3 is the one TCRdb lists. MiXCR, run by TCRdb on the 5' RACE reads, gives a single entry per CDR3 protein. Among over 100,000 distinct CDR3 sequences listed, 8.4% were seen once. Sequenced material: CD8+ T cells sorted from PBMCs, taken 45 days after the yellow fever booster vaccination. The sequence was obtained from a man aged 25 to 40 who received the YFV17D yellow fever vaccine.

CDR3 region: CASSLQGEPGRL. This chain connects TRBV11-2 to TRBJ2-7; the table calls TRBD1, which could not be checked here. CDR1 and CDR2 from the germline V gene are SGHAT and FQNNGV. Both ends counted, the CDR3 spans 12 residues.